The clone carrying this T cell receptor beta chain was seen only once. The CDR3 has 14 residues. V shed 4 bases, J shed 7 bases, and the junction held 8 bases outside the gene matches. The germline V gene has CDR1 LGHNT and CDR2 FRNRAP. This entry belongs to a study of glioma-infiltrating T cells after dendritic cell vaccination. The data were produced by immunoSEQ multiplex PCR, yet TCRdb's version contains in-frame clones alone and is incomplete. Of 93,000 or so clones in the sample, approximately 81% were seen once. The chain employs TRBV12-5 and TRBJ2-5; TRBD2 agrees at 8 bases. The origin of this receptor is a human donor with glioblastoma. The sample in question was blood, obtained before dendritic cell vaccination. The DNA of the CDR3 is TGTGCTAGTGGTTCGGGAGGGGGTGGCGGGACCCAGTACTTC. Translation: CASGSGGGGGTQYF.